In this sample, the clone carrying this TCR beta chain turned up a few times. Antigen: not known. The CDR3 is made up of 14 amino acids. Germline-derived CDR1 and CDR2 are MGHDK and SYGVNS. After removal of 6 bases from V and 2 bases from J, the junction contained 5 bases not matched to a gene. This entry is derived from a study of T-cell reconstitution after alpha-beta-depleted transplantation in children. Researchers prepared the TCRbeta library using unique molecular identifiers, the study reports. One entry per CDR3 protein, called by TCRdb with MiXCR from the PCR reads. The sample lists about 980,000 distinct CDR3 sequences; less than 30% were seen once. Study-level findings and limits: Several patients had high TCRbeta diversity at day 60; it came from surviving recipient T cells and thymic progenitors. Several hundred expanded graft clones reportedly gave rise to the alpha-beta T cells present about two months after transplant. When one year had passed after transplant, most T-cell counts and diversity came from newly produced T cells.

The clonotype originates from a boy under two years old who had a stem cell transplant for SCID, so the T cells may come from the graft donor. The material was PBMCs, mostly from graft donor cells, obtained 360 days after TCRalphabeta/CD19-depleted stem cell transplant. V and J are TRBV25-1 and TRBJ1-1, with TRBD1 matching 8 bases. CDR3 sequence reads: CASRKQGGNTEAFF. The CDR3 nucleotides read TGTGCCAGCAGGAAACAGGGGGGAAACACTGAAGCTTTCTTT.